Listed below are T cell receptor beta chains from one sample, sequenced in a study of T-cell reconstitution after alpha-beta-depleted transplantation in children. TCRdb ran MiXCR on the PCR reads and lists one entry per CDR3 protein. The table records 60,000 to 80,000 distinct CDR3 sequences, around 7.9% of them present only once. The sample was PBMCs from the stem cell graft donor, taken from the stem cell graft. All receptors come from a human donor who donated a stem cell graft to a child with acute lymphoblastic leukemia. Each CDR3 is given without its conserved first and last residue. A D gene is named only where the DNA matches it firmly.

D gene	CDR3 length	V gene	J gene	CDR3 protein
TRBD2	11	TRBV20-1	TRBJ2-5	SGPSGNQETQY
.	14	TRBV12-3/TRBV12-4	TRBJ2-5	ASTSTLLGRWETQY
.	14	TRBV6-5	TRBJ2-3	ASSYSAGLSTDTQY
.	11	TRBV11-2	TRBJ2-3	ASGSVPPNTQY
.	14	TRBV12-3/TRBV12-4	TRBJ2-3	ASSFLSAGSTDTQY
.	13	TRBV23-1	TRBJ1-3	ASSQEPYSGNTIY
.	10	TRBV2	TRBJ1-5	ASRKDSQPQH
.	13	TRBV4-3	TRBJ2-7	ASSFRVSTTYEQY
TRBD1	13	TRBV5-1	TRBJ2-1	ASSKTGQGFNEQF
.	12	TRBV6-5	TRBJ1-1	ASMSTGLNTEAF
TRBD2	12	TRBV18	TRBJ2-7	ASSPPRTSGEQY
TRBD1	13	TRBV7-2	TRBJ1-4	ASRPTGALNEKLF
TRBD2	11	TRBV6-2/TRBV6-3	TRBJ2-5	ASSPASGGRKY
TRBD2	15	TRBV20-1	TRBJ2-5	SAKGLAGVPTQETQY
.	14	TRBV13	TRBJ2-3	ASSLFVRESTDTQY
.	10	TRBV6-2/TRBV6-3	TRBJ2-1	ASGGARNEQF
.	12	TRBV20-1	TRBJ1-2	SARDLTSLEGYT
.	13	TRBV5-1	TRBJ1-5	ASSLDGDNNQPQH
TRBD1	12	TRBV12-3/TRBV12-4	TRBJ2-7	ASRTGQGSLEQY
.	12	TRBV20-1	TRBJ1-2	SAKGGGVHYGYT
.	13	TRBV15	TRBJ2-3	ATSREVGSPDTQY
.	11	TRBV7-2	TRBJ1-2	ASSPHPTRGYT
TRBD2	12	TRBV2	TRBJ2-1	ASRGLAGDDEQF
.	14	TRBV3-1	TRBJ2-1	ASGQTRKSSYNEQF
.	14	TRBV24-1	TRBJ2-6	ATETATLSGANVLT
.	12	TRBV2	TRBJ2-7	ASTLLGDTGEQY
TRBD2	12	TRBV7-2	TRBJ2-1	ASSSTSGGSEQF